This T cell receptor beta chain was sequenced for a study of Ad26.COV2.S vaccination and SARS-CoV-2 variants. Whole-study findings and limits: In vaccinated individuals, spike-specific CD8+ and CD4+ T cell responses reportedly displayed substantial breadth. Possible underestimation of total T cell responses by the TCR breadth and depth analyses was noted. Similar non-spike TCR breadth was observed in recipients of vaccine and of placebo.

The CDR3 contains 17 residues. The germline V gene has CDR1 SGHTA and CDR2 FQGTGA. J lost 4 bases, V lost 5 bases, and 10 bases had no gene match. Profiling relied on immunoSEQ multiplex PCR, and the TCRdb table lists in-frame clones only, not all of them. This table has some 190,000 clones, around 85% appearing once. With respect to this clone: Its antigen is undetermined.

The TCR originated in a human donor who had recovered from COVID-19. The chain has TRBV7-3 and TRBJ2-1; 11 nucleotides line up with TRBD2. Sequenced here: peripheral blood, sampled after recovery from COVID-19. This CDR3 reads CASSLTSGGPPYNEQFF. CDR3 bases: TGTGCCAGCAGCCTTACTAGCGGGGGACCCCCTTACAATGAGCAGTTCTTC.